This T cell receptor (beta chain) is from a study of blood T cell repertoires in COVID-19. Study in general: Samples representing acute and convalescent COVID-19 were sourced from the United States, Italy and Spain. PBMCs, B-cell-depleted T cells, or T cells were the source of the cDNA or gDNA that made up the material.

Libraries were prepared by immunoSEQ multiplex PCR; TCRdb keeps only in-frame clonotypes and omits some of them. This sample has about 62,000 clones; 80% to 90% occur once, and the top ten carry roughly 1.4%. The length of the CDR3 is 16 residues. Per germline, CDR1 SNHLY and CDR2 FYNNEI. Trimming shortened V by 7 bases and J by 0 bases, and 17 bases separated the two germline ends. This sequence was found in a woman older than 75 with acute or convalescent COVID-19. The sample consisted of peripheral blood. This chain connects TRBV2 to TRBJ2-3; tentatively, D is TRBD1 (5 bases). In DNA, the CDR3 is TGTGCCAGCAATTTTGGCAGACAGACTAGCACAGATACGCAGTATTTT. Its protein product is CASNFGRQTSTDTQYF.